Listed below are T cell receptor beta chains from one sample, sequenced in a study of blood T cells in healthy people across ages. One entry per CDR3 protein results from TCRdb running MiXCR on the 5' RACE reads. The sample lists 710,000 or so distinct CDR3 sequences; about a fifth were seen once. The sample consisted of blood. The receptors here all came from a man in his 70s in good health. The CDR3 runs from the conserved cysteine through the conserved F or W. A D gene is named only where the DNA matches it firmly. Where a row states a size, it is once, few, many or the class of an expanded clone; other rows omit it.

D gene	clone size	J gene	V gene	CDR3 DNA	CDR3 protein
TRBD1	few	TRBJ1-2	TRBV12-3/TRBV12-4	TGTGCCAGCAGACCTATGGCTAGGACAGGAGGCTATGGCTACACCTTC	CASRPMARTGGYGYTF
NA	many	TRBJ2-5	TRBV3-1	TGTGCCAGCAGCCAAGATCCCTCGAGATTTCGGGAGACCCAGTACTTC	CASSQDPSRFRETQYF
NA	NA	TRBJ2-3	TRBV18	TGTGCCAGCCCACCACTAGGGTTACTCACAGATACGCAGTATTTT	CASPPLGLLTDTQYF
NA	NA	TRBJ1-1	TRBV5-1	TGCGCCAGCAGATCCTTTGCCCAAGGGACTGAAGCTTTCTTT	CASRSFAQGTEAFF
NA	NA	TRBJ2-1	TRBV10-3	TGTGCCATCAGTGTACAGGGTAGGCCCAATGAGCAGTTCTTC	CAISVQGRPNEQFF
NA	few	TRBJ1-2	TRBV12-3/TRBV12-4	TGTGCCAGCAGTCGCTATGGCTACACCTTC	CASSRYGYTF
NA	NA	TRBJ1-2	TRBV29-1	TGCAGCGTTAGACAGTCTAGCGGCTACACCTTC	CSVRQSSGYTF
NA	NA	TRBJ1-1	TRBV11-2	TGTGCCAGCAGCTTCTTCTTAGGAGTGAACACTGAAGCTTTCTTT	CASSFFLGVNTEAFF
TRBD1	NA	TRBJ2-2	TRBV20-1	TGCAGTGCTAGAGCGACCGGGACAGGGGCCACCGGGGAGCTGTTTTTT	CSARATGTGATGELFF
NA	NA	TRBJ1-6	TRBV12-3/TRBV12-4	TGTGCCAGCAGTAGTACAGTTCCTAATTCACCCCTCCACTTT	CASSSTVPNSPLHF
TRBD2	few	TRBJ2-1	TRBV7-2	TGTGCCAGCAGCTACGGGAGGGAGATTAATGGGCAGTTCTTC	CASSYGREINGQFF
TRBD1	NA	TRBJ1-2	TRBV20-1	TGCAGTGCTGGACGGACAGGGACTATTGGTGGCTACACCTTC	CSAGRTGTIGGYTF
TRBD2	NA	TRBJ2-3	TRBV2	TGTGCCAGCAAGCTGACTAGCTACAGCACAGATACGCAGTATTTT	CASKLTSYSTDTQYF
NA	NA	TRBJ2-3	TRBV4-1	TGCGCCAGCAGCCAAGTAGTTCCGGGTACAGATACGCAGTATTTT	CASSQVVPGTDTQYF
NA	NA	TRBJ1-2	TRBV6-6	TGTGCCAGCAGCACGCCCGGGGGGTATGGCTACACCTTC	CASSTPGGYGYTF
NA	few	TRBJ2-7	TRBV28	TGTGTCAGCAGTTCCGGGACAAGTGAGCAGTACTTC	CVSSSGTSEQYF
NA	NA	TRBJ1-2	TRBV18	TGTGCCAGCTACAGTACAGGGAGAGGCTACACCTTC	CASYSTGRGYTF